This T cell receptor (beta chain) originates from a study of blood T cell repertoires in COVID-19. Turning to the study itself: Material from acute and convalescent COVID-19 was sourced from the United States, Italy and Spain.

The protocol was immunoSEQ multiplex PCR, while the TCRdb copy is restricted to in-frame clones and leaves out a portion. The repertoire includes about 100,000 clones, around nine tenths of them detected once, and 1% to 1.5% sits in the top ten. V lost 6 bases, J lost 0 bases, and 11 bases lay in between. The CDR3 extends over 14 amino acids. Germline V gene sequence: CDR1 GTSNPN, CDR2 SVGIG (reference sequence). The chain recombines TRBV30 with TRBJ1-4; D uncertain. Sequencing input: peripheral blood. This TCR came from a woman aged 25 to 39 with acute or convalescent COVID-19. The CDR3 DNA follows: TGTGCCTGTAAAAACAGCTCAACTAATGAAAAACTGTTTTTT. Protein sequence: CACKNSSTNEKLFF.